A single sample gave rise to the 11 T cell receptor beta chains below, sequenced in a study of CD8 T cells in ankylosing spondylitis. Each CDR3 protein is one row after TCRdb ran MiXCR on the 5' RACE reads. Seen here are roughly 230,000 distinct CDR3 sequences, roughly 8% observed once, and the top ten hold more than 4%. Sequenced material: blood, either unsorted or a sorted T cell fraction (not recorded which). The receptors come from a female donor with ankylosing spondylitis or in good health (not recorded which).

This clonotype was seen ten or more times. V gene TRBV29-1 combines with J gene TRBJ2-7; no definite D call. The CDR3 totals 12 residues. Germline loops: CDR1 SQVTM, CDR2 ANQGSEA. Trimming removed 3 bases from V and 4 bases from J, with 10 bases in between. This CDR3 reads CSVDEGKYEQYF. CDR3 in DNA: TGCAGCGTTGACGAAGGGAAATACGAGCAGTACTTC.

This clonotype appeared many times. The DNA of the CDR3 is TGTGCCACCGGCCGCAGAGATAGCAATCAGCCCCAGCATTTT. Its translation: CATGRRDSNQPQHF. This chain joins TRBV15 and TRBJ1-5, with D unresolved. Trimming took 8 bases from V and 0 from J, leaving 11 bases between them. CDR1 and CDR2 from the germline V gene are LNHNV and YYDKDF (reference sequence). The CDR3 covers 14 residues.

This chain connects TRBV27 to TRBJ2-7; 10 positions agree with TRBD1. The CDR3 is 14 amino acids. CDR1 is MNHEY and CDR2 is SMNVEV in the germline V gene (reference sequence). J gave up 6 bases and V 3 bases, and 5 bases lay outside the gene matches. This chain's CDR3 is CASSFGQGGAEQYF. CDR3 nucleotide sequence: TGTGCCAGCAGTTTCGGACAGGGGGGTGCCGAGCAGTACTTC.

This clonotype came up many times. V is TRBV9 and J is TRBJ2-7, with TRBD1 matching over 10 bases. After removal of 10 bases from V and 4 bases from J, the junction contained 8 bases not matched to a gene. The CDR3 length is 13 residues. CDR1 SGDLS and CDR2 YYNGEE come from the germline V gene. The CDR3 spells CACGQGEVYEQYF. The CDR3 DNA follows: TGTGCCTGTGGACAGGGGGAAGTATACGAGCAGTACTTC.

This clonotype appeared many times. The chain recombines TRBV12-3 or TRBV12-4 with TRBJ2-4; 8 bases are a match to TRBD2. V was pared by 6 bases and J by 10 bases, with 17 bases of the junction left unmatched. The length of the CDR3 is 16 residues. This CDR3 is CASSPGGREVARIQYF. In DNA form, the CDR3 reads TGTGCCAGCAGCCCTGGGGGGCGGGAGGTCGCCCGAATTCAGTACTTC.

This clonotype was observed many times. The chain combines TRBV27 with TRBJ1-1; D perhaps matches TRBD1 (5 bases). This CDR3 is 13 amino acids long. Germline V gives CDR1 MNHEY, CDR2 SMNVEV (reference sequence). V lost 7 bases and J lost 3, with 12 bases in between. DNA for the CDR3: TGTGCCAGCACCAACCAAGGGGACACTGAAGCTTTCTTT. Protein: CASTNQGDTEAFF.

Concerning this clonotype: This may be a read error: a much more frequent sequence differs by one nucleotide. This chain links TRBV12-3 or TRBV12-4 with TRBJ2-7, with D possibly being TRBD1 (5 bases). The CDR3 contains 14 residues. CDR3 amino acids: CARSLSPGWVEQYF. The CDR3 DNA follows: TGTGCCAGAAGTTTAAGTCCAGGGTGGGTCGAGCAGTACTTC.

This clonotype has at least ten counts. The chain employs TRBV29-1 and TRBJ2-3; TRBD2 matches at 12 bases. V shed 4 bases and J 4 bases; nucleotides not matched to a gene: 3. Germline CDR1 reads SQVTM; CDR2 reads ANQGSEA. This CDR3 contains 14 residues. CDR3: CSVGPSGRADTQYF. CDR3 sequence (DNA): TGCAGCGTTGGCCCTAGCGGGAGGGCAGATACGCAGTATTTT.

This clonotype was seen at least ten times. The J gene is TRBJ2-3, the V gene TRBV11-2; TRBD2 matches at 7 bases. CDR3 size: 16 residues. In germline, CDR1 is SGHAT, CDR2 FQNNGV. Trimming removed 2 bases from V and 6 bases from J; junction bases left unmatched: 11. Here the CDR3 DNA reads TGTGCCAGCAGCTTATTCCCTAGCGGAGCCGCGGATACGCAGTATTTT. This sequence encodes CASSLFPSGAADTQYF.

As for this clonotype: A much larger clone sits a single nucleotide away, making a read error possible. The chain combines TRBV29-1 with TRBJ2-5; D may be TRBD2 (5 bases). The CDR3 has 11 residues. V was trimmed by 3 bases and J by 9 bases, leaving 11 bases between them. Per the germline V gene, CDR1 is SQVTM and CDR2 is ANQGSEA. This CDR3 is CSVEGMEAQYF. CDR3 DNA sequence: TGCAGCGTTGAGGGGATGGAGGCCCAGTACTTC.

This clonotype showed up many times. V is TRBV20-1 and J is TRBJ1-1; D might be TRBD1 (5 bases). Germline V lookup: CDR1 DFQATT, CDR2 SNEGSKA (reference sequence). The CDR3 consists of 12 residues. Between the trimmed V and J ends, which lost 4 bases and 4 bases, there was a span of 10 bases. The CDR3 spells CSATGPGTEAFF. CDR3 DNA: TGCAGTGCTACAGGGCCTGGCACTGAAGCTTTCTTT.